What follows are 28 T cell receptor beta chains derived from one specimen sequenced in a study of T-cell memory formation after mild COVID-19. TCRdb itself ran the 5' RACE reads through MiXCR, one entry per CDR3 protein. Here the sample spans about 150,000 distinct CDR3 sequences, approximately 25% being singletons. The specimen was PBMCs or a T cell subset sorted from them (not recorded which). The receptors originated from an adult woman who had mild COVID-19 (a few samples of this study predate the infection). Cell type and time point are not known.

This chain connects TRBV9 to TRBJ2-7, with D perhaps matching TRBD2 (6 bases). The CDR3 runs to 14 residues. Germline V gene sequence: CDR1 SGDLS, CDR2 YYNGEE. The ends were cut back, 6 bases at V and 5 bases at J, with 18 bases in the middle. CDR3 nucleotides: TGTGCCAGCAATCGCCAGGGTGGCGGGGACGAGCAGTACTTC. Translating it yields CASNRQGGGDEQYF. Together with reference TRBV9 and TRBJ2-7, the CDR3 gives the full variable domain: DSGVTQTPKHLITATGQRVTLRCSPRSGDLSVYWYQQSLDQGLQFLIQYYNGEERAKGNILERFSAQQFPDLHSELNLSSLELGDSALYFCASNRQGGGDEQYFGPGTRLTVT.

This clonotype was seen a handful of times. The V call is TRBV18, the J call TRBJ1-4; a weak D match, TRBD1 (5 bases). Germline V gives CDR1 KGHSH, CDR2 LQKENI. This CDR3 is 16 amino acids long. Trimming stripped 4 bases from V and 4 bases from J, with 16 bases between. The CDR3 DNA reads TGTGCCAGCTCACTGCCGACAATGGGGCTTAATGAAAAACTGTTTTTT. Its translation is CASSLPTMGLNEKLFF.

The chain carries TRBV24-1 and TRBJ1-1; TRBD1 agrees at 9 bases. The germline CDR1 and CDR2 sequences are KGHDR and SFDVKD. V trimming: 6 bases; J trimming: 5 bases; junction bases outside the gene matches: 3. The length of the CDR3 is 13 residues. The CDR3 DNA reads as TGTGCCACCAGTAAAGACAGGGGGACTGAAGCTTTCTTT. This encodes CATSKDRGTEAFF.

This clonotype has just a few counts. DNA for the CDR3: TGCAGCGTTGATCGGGGAACAGATACGCAGTATTTT. It encodes CSVDRGTDTQYF. This rearrangement joins TRBV29-1 to TRBJ2-3; a weak D match, TRBD2 (5 bases). The CDR3 loop spans 12 amino acids. Germline V gene sequence: CDR1 SQVTM, CDR2 ANQGSEA. Trimming pared 3 bases from V and 3 bases from J, leaving 7 bases between.

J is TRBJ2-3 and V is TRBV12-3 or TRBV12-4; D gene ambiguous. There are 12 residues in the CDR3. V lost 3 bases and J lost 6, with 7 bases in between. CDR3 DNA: TGTGCCAGCAGTTTTGGCCCGGATACGCAGTATTTT. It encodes CASSFGPDTQYF.

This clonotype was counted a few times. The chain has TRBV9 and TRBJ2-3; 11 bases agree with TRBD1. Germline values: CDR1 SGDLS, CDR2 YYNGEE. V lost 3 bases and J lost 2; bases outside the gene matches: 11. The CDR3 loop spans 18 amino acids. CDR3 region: CASSAPGTGGYVTDTQYF. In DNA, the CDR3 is TGTGCCAGCAGCGCCCCCGGGACAGGGGGTTATGTCACAGATACGCAGTATTTT.

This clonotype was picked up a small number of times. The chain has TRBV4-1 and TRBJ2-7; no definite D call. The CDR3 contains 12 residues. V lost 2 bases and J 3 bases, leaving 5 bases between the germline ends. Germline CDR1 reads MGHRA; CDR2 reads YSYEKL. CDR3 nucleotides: TGCGCCAGCAGCCAAAACGGCTACGAGCAGTACTTC. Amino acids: CASSQNGYEQYF.

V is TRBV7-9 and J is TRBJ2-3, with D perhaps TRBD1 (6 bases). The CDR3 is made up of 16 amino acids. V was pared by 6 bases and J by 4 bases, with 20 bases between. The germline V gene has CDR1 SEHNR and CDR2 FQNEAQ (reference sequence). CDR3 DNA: TGTGCCAGCAGACTACGCCCGCAGGGGTTGGCAGATACGCAGTATTTT. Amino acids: CASRLRPQGLADTQYF.

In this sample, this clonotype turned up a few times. The CDR3 region is CASRRQGPRTGELFF. The CDR3 DNA reads as TGTGCCAGCAGACGACAGGGGCCTCGCACCGGGGAGCTGTTTTTT. This chain joins TRBV27 and TRBJ2-2, with 8 bases aligning to TRBD1. CDR3 length equals 15 residues. Germline CDR1 and CDR2: MNHEY and SMNVEV (reference sequence). The V segment lost 6 bases and the J segment 4 bases; nucleotides outside the gene matches: 7.

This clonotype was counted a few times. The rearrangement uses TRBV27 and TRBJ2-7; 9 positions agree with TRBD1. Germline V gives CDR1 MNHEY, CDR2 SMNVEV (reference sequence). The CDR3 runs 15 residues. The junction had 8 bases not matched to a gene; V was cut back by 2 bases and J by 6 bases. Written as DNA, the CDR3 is TGTGCCAGCAGTTTAAGGGGGACAGGGATCGCCGAGCAGTACTTC. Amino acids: CASSLRGTGIAEQYF.

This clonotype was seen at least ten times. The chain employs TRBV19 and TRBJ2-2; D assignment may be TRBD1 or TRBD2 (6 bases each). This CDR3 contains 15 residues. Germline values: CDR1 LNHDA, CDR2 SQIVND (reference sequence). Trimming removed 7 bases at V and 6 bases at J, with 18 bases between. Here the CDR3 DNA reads TGTGCCAGTACCGGGGGCCACCTGGTGTCCGGGGAGCTGTTTTTT. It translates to CASTGGHLVSGELFF.

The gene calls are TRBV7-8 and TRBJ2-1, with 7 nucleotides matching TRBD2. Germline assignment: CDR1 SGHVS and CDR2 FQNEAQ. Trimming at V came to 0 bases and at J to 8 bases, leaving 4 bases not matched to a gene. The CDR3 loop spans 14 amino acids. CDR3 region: CASSLAGGRDEQFF. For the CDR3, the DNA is TGTGCCAGCAGCTTAGCGGGAGGGCGGGATGAGCAGTTCTTC.

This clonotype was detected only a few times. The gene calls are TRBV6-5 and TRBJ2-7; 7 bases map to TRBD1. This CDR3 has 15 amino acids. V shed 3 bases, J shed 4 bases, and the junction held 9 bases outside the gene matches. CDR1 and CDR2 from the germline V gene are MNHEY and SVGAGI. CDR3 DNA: TGTGCCAGCAGTTATAGTTTCGACAGGGAGTACGAGCAGTACTTC. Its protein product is CASSYSFDREYEQYF.

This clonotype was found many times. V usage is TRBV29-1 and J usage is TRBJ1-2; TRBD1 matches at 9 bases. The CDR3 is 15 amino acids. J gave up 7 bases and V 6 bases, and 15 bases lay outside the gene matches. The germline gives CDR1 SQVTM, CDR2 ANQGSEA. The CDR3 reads CSVRGQGLSASGYTF. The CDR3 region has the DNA TGCAGCGTCCGGGGACAGGGTTTATCAGCGAGTGGCTACACCTTC.

CDR3 amino acids: CASSQGAVSPLHF. Here the CDR3 DNA reads TGCGCCAGCAGCCAAGGGGCAGTCTCACCCCTCCACTTT. This chain uses TRBV4-1 with TRBJ1-6; no firm D call. V was shortened by 1 base and J by 10 bases, with 8 bases between the two germline ends. Germline-derived CDR1 and CDR2 are MGHRA and YSYEKL. This CDR3 comprises 13 residues.

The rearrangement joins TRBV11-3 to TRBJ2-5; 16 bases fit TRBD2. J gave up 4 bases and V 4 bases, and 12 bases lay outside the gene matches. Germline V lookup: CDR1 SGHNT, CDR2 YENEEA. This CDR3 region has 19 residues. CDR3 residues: CASSSRGLAGGPLPETQYF. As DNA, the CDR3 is TGTGCCAGCAGCTCACGGGGACTAGCGGGAGGGCCTCTTCCAGAGACCCAGTACTTC. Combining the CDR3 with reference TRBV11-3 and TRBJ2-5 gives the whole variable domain EAGVVQSPRYKIIEKKQPVAFWCNPISGHNTLYWYLQNLGQGPELLIRYENEEAVDDSQLPKDRFSAERLKGVDSTLKIQPAELGDSAVYLCASSSRGLAGGPLPETQYFGPGTRLLVL.

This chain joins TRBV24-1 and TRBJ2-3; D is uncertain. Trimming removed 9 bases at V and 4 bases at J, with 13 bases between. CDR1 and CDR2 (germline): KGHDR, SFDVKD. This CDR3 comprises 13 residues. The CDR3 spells CATRKVCSDTQYF. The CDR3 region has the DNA TGTGCCACCCGAAAAGTATGCTCAGATACGCAGTATTTT.

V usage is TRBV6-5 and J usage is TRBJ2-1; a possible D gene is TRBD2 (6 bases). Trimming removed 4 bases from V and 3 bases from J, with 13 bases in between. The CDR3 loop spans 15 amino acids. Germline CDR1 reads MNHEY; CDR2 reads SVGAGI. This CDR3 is CASSWAGRDYNEQFF. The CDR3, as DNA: TGTGCCAGCAGTTGGGCGGGACGTGACTACAATGAGCAGTTCTTC.

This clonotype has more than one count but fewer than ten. CDR3 loop: CASSVGTGPTPVGQYF. The CDR3 nucleotides are TGTGCCAGCAGCGTAGGTACAGGTCCTACCCCGGTCGGGCAGTACTTC. V and J are TRBV9 and TRBJ2-7; D possibly corresponds to TRBD1 (5 bases). Trimming stripped 0 bases from V and 9 bases from J, with 22 bases between. Germline V lookup: CDR1 SGDLS, CDR2 YYNGEE. CDR3 length: 16 residues. The whole variable domain, filled in from reference TRBV9 and TRBJ2-7, reads DSGVTQTPKHLITATGQRVTLRCSPRSGDLSVYWYQQSLDQGLQFLIQYYNGEERAKGNILERFSAQQFPDLHSELNLSSLELGDSALYFCASSVGTGPTPVGQYFGPGTRLTVT.

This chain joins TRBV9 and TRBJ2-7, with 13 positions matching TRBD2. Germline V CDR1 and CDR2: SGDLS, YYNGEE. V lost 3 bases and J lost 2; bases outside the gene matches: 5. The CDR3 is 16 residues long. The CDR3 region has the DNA TGTGCCAGCAGCGGCGCAGGGACTAGCGGGACCTACGAGCAGTACTTC. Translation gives CASSGAGTSGTYEQYF.

This CDR3 is CASSGGDGYTF. CDR3 DNA: TGTGCCAGCAGTGGGGGCGATGGCTACACCTTC. The chain couples TRBV2 to TRBJ1-2; TRBD1 might be the D (5 bases). Germline V gene lookup returns CDR1 SNHLY and CDR2 FYNNEI. The CDR3 consists of 11 residues. With 4 bases removed from V and 6 bases from J, the gap between germline ends came to 6 bases.

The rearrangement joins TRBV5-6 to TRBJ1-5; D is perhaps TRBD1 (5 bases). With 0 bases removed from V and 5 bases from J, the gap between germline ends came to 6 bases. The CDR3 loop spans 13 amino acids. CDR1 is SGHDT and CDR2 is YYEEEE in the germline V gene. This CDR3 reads CASSLGQYQPQHF. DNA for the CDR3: TGTGCCAGCAGCTTGGGACAGTATCAGCCCCAGCATTTT.

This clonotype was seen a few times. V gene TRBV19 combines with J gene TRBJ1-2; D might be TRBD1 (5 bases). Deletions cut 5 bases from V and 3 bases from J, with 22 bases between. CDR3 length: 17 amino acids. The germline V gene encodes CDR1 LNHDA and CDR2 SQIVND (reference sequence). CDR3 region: CASSADSRGGGDYGYTF. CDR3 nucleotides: TGTGCCAGTAGTGCCGATAGCCGGGGCGGCGGGGACTATGGCTACACCTTC.

The chain's CDR3 is CASSPSPYEQYF. In DNA, the CDR3 is TGTGCCAGCAGCCCATCCCCCTACGAGCAGTACTTC. The V call is TRBV12-3 or TRBV12-4, the J call TRBJ2-7; D not certain. The ends were cut back, 6 bases at V and 2 bases at J, with 8 bases in the middle. The CDR3 contains 12 residues.

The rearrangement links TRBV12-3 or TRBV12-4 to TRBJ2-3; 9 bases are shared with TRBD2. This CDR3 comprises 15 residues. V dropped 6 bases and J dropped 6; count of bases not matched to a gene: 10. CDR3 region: CASRRLAEEGDTQYF. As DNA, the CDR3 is TGTGCCAGCAGGAGACTAGCGGAGGAAGGGGATACGCAGTATTTT.

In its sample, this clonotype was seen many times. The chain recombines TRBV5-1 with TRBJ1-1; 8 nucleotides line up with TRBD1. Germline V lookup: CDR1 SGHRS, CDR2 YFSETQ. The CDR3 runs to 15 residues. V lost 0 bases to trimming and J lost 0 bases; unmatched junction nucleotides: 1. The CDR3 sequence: CASSLGQGMNTEAFF. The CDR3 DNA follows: TGCGCCAGCAGCTTGGGACAGGGGATGAACACTGAAGCTTTCTTT.

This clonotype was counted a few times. The CDR3 nucleotides are TGTGCCAGCAGTCTCTCGACAGGGGCAAACACTGAAGCTTTCTTT. Translated: CASSLSTGANTEAFF. This chain connects TRBV6-5 to TRBJ1-1, with 8 positions matching TRBD1. Germline trimming cut 5 bases from V and 2 bases from J; bases unmatched to any gene: 7. Germline values: CDR1 MNHEY, CDR2 SVGAGI. The CDR3 has 15 amino acids.

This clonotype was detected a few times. The CDR3 sequence: CASSLTTGNTEAFF. CDR3 in DNA: TGTGCCAGCAGCTTAACGACAGGGAACACTGAAGCTTTCTTT. This chain uses TRBV7-9 with TRBJ1-1; maybe TRBD1 (6 bases). CDR1 SEHNR and CDR2 FQNEAQ come from the germline V gene (reference sequence). The CDR3 has 14 amino acids. V was pared by 2 bases and J by 1 base, with 8 bases between. Full variable domain (remainder filled in from reference TRBV7-9 and TRBJ1-1): DTGVSQNPRHKITKRGQNVTFRCDPISEHNRLYWYRQTLGQGPEFLTYFQNEAQLEKSRLLSDRFSAERPKGSFSTLEIQRTEQGDSAMYLCASSLTTGNTEAFFGQGTRLTVV.